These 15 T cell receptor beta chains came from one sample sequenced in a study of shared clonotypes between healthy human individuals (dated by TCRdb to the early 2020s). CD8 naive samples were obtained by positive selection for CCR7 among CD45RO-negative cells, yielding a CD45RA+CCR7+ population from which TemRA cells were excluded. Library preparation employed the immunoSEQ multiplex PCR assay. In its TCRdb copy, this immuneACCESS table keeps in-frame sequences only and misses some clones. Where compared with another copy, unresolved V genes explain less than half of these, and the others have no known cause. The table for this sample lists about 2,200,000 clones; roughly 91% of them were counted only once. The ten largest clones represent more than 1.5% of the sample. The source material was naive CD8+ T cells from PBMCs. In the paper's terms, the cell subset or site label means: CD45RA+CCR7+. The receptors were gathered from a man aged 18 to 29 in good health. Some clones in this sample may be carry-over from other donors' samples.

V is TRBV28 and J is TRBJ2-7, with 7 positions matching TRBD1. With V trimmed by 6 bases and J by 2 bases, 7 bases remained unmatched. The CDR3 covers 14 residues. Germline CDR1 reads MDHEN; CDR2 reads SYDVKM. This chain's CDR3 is CASSRQGWTYEQYF. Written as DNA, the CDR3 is TGTGCCAGCAGCCGACAGGGTTGGACCTACGAGCAGTACTTC.

The CDR3, as DNA: TGTGCCAGCAGTTTAGAGAATTACGGGACCAGACACTACGAGCAGTACTTC. The encoded protein is CASSLENYGTRHYEQYF. The V call is TRBV28, the J call TRBJ2-7; D might be TRBD1 or TRBD2, each matching 5 bases. CDR1 is MDHEN and CDR2 is SYDVKM in the germline V gene. V dropped 2 bases and J dropped 3 bases, with 20 bases sitting between them. This CDR3 has 17 residues.

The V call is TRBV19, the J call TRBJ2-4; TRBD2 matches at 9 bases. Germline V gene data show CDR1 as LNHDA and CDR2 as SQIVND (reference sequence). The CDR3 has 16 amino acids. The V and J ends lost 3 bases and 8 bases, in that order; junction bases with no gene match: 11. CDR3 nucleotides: TGTGCCAGTAGTATGGTTTCGCGGGAGGGCAAGTACATTCAGTACTTC. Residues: CASSMVSREGKYIQYF.

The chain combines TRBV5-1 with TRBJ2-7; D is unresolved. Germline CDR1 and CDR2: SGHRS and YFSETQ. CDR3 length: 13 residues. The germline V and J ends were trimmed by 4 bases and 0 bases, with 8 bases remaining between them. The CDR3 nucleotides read TGCGCCAGCAGCCCCAGGAGCTCCTACGAGCAGTACTTC. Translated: CASSPRSSYEQYF.

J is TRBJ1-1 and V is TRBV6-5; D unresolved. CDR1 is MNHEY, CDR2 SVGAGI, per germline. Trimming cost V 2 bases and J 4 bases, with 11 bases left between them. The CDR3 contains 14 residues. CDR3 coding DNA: TGTGCCAGCAGTTACCGGGTGCTTGGCACTGAAGCTTTCTTT. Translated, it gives CASSYRVLGTEAFF.

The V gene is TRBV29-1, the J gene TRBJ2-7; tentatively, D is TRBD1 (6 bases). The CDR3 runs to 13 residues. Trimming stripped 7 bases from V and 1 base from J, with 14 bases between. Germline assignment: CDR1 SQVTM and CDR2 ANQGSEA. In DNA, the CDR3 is TGCAGCGCCGTGGGGACACCTTCCTACGAGCAGTACTTC. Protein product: CSAVGTPSYEQYF.

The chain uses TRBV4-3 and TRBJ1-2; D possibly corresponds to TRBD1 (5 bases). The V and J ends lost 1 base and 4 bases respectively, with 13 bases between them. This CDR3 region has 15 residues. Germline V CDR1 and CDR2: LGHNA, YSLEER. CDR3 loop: CASSQGVGQVYGYTF. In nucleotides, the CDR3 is TGCGCCAGCAGCCAAGGGGTGGGGCAGGTCTATGGCTACACCTTC.

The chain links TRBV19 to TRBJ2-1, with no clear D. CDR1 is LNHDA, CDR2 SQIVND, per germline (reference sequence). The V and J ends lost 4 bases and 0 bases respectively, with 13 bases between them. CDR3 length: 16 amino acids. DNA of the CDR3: TGTGCCAGTAGTAGAAGTCGGTCGGGCTCCTACAATGAGCAGTTCTTC. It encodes CASSRSRSGSYNEQFF.

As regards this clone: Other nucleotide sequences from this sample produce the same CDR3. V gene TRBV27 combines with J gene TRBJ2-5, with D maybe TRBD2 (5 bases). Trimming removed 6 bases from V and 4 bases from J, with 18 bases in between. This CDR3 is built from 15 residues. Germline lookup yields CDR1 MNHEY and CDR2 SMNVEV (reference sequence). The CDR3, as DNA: TGTGCCAGCAGCCCGGGAACCAGGCGGCGAGAGACCCAGTACTTC. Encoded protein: CASSPGTRRRETQYF.

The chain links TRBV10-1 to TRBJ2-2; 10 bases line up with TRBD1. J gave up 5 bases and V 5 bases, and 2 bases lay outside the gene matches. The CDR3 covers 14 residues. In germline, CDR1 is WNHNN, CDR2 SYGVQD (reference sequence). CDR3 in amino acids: CASSRDRGTGELFF. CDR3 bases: TGCGCCAGCAGTCGGGACAGGGGAACCGGGGAGCTGTTTTTT.

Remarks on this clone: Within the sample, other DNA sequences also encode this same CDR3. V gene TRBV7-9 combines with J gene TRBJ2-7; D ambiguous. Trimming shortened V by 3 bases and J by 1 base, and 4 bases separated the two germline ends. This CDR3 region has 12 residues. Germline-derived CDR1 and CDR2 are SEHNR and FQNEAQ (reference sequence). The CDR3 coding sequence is TGTGCCAGCAGCTTTAGATCCTACGAGCAGTACTTC. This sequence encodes CASSFRSYEQYF.

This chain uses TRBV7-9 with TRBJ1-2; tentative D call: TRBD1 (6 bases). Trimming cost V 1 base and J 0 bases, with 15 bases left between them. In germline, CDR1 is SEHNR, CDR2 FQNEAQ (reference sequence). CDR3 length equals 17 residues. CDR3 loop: CASSLGQEVVPNYGYTF. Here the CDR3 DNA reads TGTGCCAGCAGCTTAGGACAGGAGGTAGTACCTAACTATGGCTACACCTTC.

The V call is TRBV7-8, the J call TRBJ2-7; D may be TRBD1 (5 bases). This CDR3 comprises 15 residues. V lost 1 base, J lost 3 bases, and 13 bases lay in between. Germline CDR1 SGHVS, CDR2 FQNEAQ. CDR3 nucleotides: TGTGCCAGCAGCTTAGTCGGGTCAAGGGGCTACGAGCAGTACTTC. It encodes CASSLVGSRGYEQYF.

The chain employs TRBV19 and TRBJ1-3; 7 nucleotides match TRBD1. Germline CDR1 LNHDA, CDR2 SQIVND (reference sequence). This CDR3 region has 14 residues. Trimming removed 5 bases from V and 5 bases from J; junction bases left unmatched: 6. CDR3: CASSPGDSRNTIYF. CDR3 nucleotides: TGTGCCAGTAGTCCAGGGGACAGTCGAAACACCATATATTTT.

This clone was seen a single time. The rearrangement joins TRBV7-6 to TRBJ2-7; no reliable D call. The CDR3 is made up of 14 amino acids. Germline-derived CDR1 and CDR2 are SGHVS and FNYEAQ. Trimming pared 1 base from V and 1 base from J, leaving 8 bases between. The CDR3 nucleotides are TGTGCCAGCAGCTTAGGGGTCTCTTCCTACGAGCAGTACTTC. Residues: CASSLGVSSYEQYF.